The following is a T cell receptor beta chain sequence with its context. This clonotype was picked up a small number of times. Its antigen is not yet known. Per-base quality was not reported, and no clone a single base away is much larger than it. The data were obtained in a study of vaccination and CD4 T cells after COVID-19 (dated by TCRdb to about 2022). Study-level background: Convalescent patients had a positive SARS-CoV-2 result on nasal swab PCR, and of these patients, about ten had mild disease and one had severe disease. Post-COVID blood samples were collected from convalescent patients a median of roughly 100 days after diagnosis, with a range of roughly 35 to 161 days. Post-vaccine blood samples were collected a median of approximately 68 days after the second vaccine dose, ranging from 14 to 241 days. Overlapping spike peptide pools from SARS-CoV-2 and from the common cold coronaviruses HCoV-NL63, HCoV-OC43 and HCoV-229E were used as culture stimuli. Each participant got two doses of either the Pfizer-BioNTech BNT162b2 vaccine (n=8) or the Moderna mRNA-1273 vaccine (n=2). The convalescent cohort included six males and four females, with two Hispanic individuals, seven Caucasians, two Asians and one multiracial person. Control cultures received a CEFX viral epitope pool as the positive control, an HIV-1 Nef peptide pool as the negative control, or no peptide. In over 8 COVID-19 convalescent patients and 4 infection-naive healthy vaccine recipients, the spike-specific CD4+ TCR repertoire before mRNA vaccination was compared with the repertoire after mRNA vaccination.

The treatment or condition label here, explained by the study, means: roughly 10-day PBMC culture with coronavirus spike peptide pools or control peptides (ViraFEST assay). The ViraFEST assay, used in the study, expanded antigen-specific T cells with peptide pools and then identified the expanded clonotypes through TCR sequencing. The convalescent patients' positive SARS-CoV-2 PCR tests fell between March and December 2020, which was before the Alpha, Beta and Delta variants emerged in the United States. PBMCs were cultured at about 2 million per well in IMDM supplemented with 5% human AB serum and about 10 IU/ml IL-2, with roughly 9.5 ug/ml peptide pools added. Half of the culture medium was replaced with fresh IL-2-containing medium on days 3 and 7. CD4+ T cells were isolated after approximately eleven days of culture through negative selection using the EasySep CD4+ T cell isolation kit. Ficoll-Paque Plus gradient centrifugation was used to isolate PBMCs from whole blood, and the isolated PBMCs were then either used fresh or cryopreserved at -140C. Triplicate wells were generally used for each culture condition.

Study-wide conclusions, independent of this receptor: The median count of SARS-CoV-2-reactive clonotypes went up from 20 to 25 after infection to roughly 38 after vaccination, although the change was not significant. Of the vaccine-specific clones found in convalescent patients, nearly all (304 of 307) were mono-reactive for SARS-CoV-2 spike instead of being cross-reactive with common cold coronaviruses. In convalescent patients, a median roughly 87% of post-vaccine SARS-CoV-2-reactive clones were detected only after vaccination, and vaccine-specific priming was suggested by this finding. Only a relatively small number of convalescent patients were included in the study, and early timepoints following natural infection were not analyzed.

The library relied on PCR. DNA from cultured CD4+ T cells underwent TCR sequencing with the Oncomine TCR Beta short-read assay at the Johns Hopkins FTIC core. The QIAamp micro DNA kit was used to extract genomic DNA from the cultured CD4+ T cells. Oncomine TCR Beta libraries from cultured CD4+ T cells were pooled using unique dual indexes and sequenced on an Illumina iSeq 100. On the authors' methods: Non-productive sequences were removed, and CDR3s not starting with C, not ending with F or W, or shorter than 7 amino acids were discarded. Antigen-specific clonotypes were identified with the MANAFEST web application by comparing peptide-stimulated wells with reference and other culture wells. An FDR below 0.05, an odds ratio above 5, and a productive frequency above 0.1% in at least two of three replicate wells were required for clones to be considered positive. Clonotypes that were significantly expanded in both SARS-CoV-2 spike wells and at least one common cold coronavirus spike condition were defined as cross-reactive. Using R version 3.6.1, CDR3 homology was evaluated through Levenshtein distances (stringdist) along with unrooted phylogenetic trees (ape). Through fastp at Q25 and MiXCR, TCRdb rebuilt clones from the public reads, retaining in-frame beta chains. One record per CDR3 amino acid sequence lists the most common genes and DNA. The authors' filters were not applied to this entry. Within this sample are some 19,000 distinct CDR3 sequences, with less than 70% of them counted one time only. Under 7% of the sample comes from the top ten.

The receptor was isolated from a human donor who had recovered from COVID-19. Sequencing was carried out using CD4+ T cells from blood, cultured in vitro.

The CDR3 has the sequence CASVPQGLLYNEQFF. The DNA sequence is given as TGTGCCAGCGTACCTCAGGGACTGCTCTACAATGAGCAGTTCTTC. Rearrangement joined TRBV12-3 or TRBV12-4 to TRBJ2-1, and perhaps TRBD2 as D gene, on 6 matching bases. The CDR3 spans 15 residues, from the cysteine through the phenylalanine. The retained sequence is limited to the CDR3, 45 bases, with the frame set at the first base. V is reduced by 8 bases and J by 3 bases, leaving a spacing of 17 bases between them.